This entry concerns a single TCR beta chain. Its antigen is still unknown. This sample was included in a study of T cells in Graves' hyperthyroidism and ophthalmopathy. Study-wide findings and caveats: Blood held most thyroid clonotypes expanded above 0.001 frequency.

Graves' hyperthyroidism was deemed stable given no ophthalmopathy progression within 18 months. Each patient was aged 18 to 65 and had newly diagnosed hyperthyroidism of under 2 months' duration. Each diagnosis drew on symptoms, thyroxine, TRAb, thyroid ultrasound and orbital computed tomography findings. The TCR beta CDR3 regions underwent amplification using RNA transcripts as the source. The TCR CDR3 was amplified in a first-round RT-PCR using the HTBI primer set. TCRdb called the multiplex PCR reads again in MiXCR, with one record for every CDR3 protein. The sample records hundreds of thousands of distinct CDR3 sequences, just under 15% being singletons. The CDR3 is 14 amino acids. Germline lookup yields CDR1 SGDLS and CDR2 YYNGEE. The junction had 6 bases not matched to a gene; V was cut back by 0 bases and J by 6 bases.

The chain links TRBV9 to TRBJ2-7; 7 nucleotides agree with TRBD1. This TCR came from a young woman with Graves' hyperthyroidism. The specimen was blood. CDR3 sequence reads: CASSVGLQGFEQYF. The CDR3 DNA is TGTGCCAGCAGCGTAGGTCTACAGGGGTTCGAGCAGTACTTC.